The 11 T cell receptor beta chains reported below all come from one sample, sequenced in a study of cytomegalovirus exposure and HLA in healthy donors. The PCR made use of 60 Vbeta and 13 Jbeta primers. The table came from immunoSEQ multiplex PCR; TCRdb's copy has only in-frame clones and leaves some out. The sample contains some 150,000 clones, roughly four fifths of which appear only once. The specimen was PBMCs. The receptors stem from a woman aged 40-49 years in good health and CMV-seronegative.

V and J are TRBV11-1 and TRBJ1-4; no clear D gene. The CDR3 is made up of 13 amino acids. V lost 3 bases to trimming and J lost 7 bases, with 9 bases between them. Germline values: CDR1 SGHAT, CDR2 FQDESV (reference sequence). The CDR3 DNA sequence: TGTGCCAGCAGCTTGAGTCGAATTGAAAAACTGTTTTTT. It is translated as CASSLSRIEKLFF.

This clone has a single count. CDR3 amino acids: CATLFSGGGYGYTF. In DNA form, the CDR3 reads TGTGCCACCTTGTTTTCGGGGGGCGGCTATGGCTACACCTTC. The chain has TRBV6-5 and TRBJ1-2; tentatively, D is TRBD1 (6 bases). CDR3 length equals 14 residues. Germline assignment: CDR1 MNHEY and CDR2 SVGAGI. V lost 10 bases to trimming and J lost 4 bases, with 19 bases between them.

This clone has only a few counts. The chain uses TRBV28 and TRBJ1-5; possible D gene TRBD1, 6 bases. V lost 10 bases to trimming and J lost 2 bases, with 15 bases between them. The germline CDR1 and CDR2 sequences are MDHEN and SYDVKM. This CDR3 has 14 residues. The CDR3 bases are TGTGCCACTACAGGGTTGTCTGGCAATCAGCCCCAGCATTTT. Protein: CATTGLSGNQPQHF. The complete variable domain, with remaining parts taken from reference TRBV28 and TRBJ1-5, reads DVKVTQSSRYLVKRTGEKVFLECVQDMDHENMFWYRQDPGLGLRLIYFSYDVKMKEKGDIPEGYSVSREKKERFSLILESASTNQTSMYLCATTGLSGNQPQHFGDGTRLSIL.

V usage is TRBV2 and J usage is TRBJ1-2; 8 bases match TRBD1. In germline, CDR1 is SNHLY, CDR2 FYNNEI. Losses at the gene ends were 8 bases for V and 8 bases for J; bases not matched to a gene: 19. The CDR3 is 16 amino acids. The CDR3 reads CASPKDLDRALRGYTF. The CDR3 DNA reads TGTGCCAGCCCCAAAGACCTGGACAGGGCCTTGAGAGGCTACACCTTC.

The chain uses TRBV7-2 and TRBJ2-1; TRBD2 matches at 8 bases. Germline V gene lookup returns CDR1 SGHTA and CDR2 FQGNSA. Trimming cost V 4 bases and J 8 bases; bases outside gene matches: 13. The CDR3 has 16 residues. CDR3: CASSSTSGTRLDEQFF. The CDR3 bases are TGTGCCAGCAGCTCAACTTCCGGGACTAGGTTGGATGAGCAGTTCTTC.

This chain links TRBV23-1 with TRBJ2-7; 7 nucleotides agree with TRBD1. TRBV23-1 is an ORF, and what it does is uncertain. V lost 6 bases, J lost 3 bases, and 5 bases stayed unmatched. This CDR3 has 13 amino acids. CDR3 in amino acids: CASSRDRGYEQYF. For the CDR3, the DNA is TGCGCCAGCAGCCGGGACAGAGGCTACGAGCAGTACTTC.

The chain links TRBV6-5 to TRBJ2-7, with D possibly matching TRBD2 (5 bases). The CDR3 consists of 13 residues. Per the germline V gene, CDR1 is MNHEY and CDR2 is SVGAGI. V was pared by 5 bases and J by 3 bases, with 11 bases between. CDR3 DNA sequence: TGTGCCAGCAGTCCCCGGGGTGTCTACGAGCAGTACTTC. Amino acids: CASSPRGVYEQYF.

This rearrangement joins TRBV11-2 to TRBJ2-3; 15 bases match TRBD2. In germline, CDR1 is SGHAT, CDR2 FQNNGV. This CDR3 spans 17 amino acids. Trimming cost V 4 bases and J 2 bases; bases outside gene matches: 4. The CDR3 region is CASSSGTSGGHTDTQYF. CDR3 in DNA: TGTGCCAGCAGCTCCGGGACTAGCGGGGGGCACACAGATACGCAGTATTTT. Based on the CDR3 plus reference TRBV11-2 and TRBJ2-3, the full variable domain is EAGVAQSPRYKIIEKRQSVAFWCNPISGHATLYWYQQILGQGPKLLIQFQNNGVVDDSQLPKDRFSAERLKGVDSTLKIQPAKLEDSAVYLCASSSGTSGGHTDTQYFGPGTRLTVL.

V is TRBV19 and J is TRBJ2-1; D may be TRBD1 (6 bases). The CDR3 totals 15 residues. V was trimmed by 5 bases and J by 5 bases, leaving 16 bases between them. Germline CDR1 LNHDA, CDR2 SQIVND (reference sequence). The CDR3 DNA reads as TGTGCCAGTAGTCTCCCTATGGGGGCCGACAATGAGCAGTTCTTC. Its translation is CASSLPMGADNEQFF.

This sequence joins TRBV7-8 and TRBJ2-1; 7 bases are shared with TRBD2. This CDR3 contains 16 residues. Per the germline V gene, CDR1 is SGHVS and CDR2 is FQNEAQ. J lost 5 bases, V lost 5 bases, and 12 bases had no gene match. For the CDR3, the DNA is TGTGCCAGCAGCCAAAACCTGCGGGAGTATGACAATGAGCAGTTCTTC. Its translation: CASSQNLREYDNEQFF.

The chain joins TRBV19 to TRBJ2-2; no definite D call. Germline CDR1 is LNHDA and CDR2 is SQIVND (reference sequence). The V gene lost 2 bases and the J gene lost 0 bases, with 7 bases spanning the gap. CDR3 length equals 15 residues. Here the CDR3 reads CASSILSANTGELFF. The CDR3 DNA reads as TGTGCCAGTAGTATACTATCTGCGAACACCGGGGAGCTGTTTTTT.